This T cell receptor beta chain was profiled in a study of shared clonotypes between healthy human individuals. Germline V gene lookup returns CDR1 MNHNS and CDR2 SASEGT. The germline V and J ends were trimmed by 9 bases and 4 bases, with 18 bases remaining between them. The CDR3 loop spans 14 amino acids. Partitioning of CD4+ cells yielded a CD45RA+ naive subset and a CD45RA-negative memory subset. DNA at about 190 ng, about 30,000 T cell genomes, went into sorted-subset replicate PCRs. Measured with immunoSEQ multiplex PCR; TCRdb has only the in-frame clones, and not every one. The sample contains 1 million to 1.3 million clones, 78% of which appear only once.

The chain joins TRBV6-1 to TRBJ2-5; D might be TRBD1 or TRBD2, each matching 6 bases. Sequenced material: memory CD4+ T cells from PBMCs. Stated subset: CD45RA-negative fraction. The sequence came from a young man in good health. Some clones in this sample may be carry-over from other donors' samples. CDR3 loop: CASRGWGAPETQYF. The CDR3 nucleotides read TGTGCCAGTCGGGGCTGGGGGGCCCCAGAGACCCAGTACTTC.